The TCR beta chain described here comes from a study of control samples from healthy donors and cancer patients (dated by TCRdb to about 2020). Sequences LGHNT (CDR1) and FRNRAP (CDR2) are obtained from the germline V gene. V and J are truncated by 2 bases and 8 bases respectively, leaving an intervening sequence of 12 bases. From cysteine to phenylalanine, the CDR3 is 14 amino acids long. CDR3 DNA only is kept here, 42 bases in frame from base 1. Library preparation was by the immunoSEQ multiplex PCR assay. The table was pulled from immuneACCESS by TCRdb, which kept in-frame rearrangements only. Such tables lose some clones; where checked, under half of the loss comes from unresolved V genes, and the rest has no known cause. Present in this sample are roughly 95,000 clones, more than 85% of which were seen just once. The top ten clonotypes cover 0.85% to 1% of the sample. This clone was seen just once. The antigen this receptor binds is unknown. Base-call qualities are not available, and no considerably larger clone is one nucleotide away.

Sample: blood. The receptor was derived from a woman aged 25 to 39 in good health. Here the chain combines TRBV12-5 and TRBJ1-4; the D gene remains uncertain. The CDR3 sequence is CASGLSVGNEKLFF. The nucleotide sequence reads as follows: TGTGCTAGTGGTTTGTCGGTGGGGAACGAAAAACTGTTTTTT.